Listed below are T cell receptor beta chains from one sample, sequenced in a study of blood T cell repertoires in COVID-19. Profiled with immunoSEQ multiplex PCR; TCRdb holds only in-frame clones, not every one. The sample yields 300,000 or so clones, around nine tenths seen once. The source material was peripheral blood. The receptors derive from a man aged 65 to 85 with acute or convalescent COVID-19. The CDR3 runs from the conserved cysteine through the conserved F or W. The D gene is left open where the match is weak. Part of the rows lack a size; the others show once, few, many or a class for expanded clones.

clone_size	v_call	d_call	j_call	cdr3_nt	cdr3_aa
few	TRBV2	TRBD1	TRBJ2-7	TGTGCCAGCAGGGGACAGGGGGAAACCTACCACGAGCAGTACTTC	CASRGQGETYHEQYF
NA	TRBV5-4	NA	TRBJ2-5	TGTGCCAGCAGCCAACGGACAGCCTGGGGGGAGACCCAGTACTTC	CASSQRTAWGETQYF
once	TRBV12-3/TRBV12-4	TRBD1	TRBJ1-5	TGTGCCAGCAGAGGGACAGGGGGGCAGCCCCAGCATTTT	CASRGTGGQPQHF
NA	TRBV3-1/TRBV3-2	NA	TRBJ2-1	TGTGCCAGCAGCCACGACCAAACAGGGTTTTCCTACAATGAGCAGTTCTTC	CASSHDQTGFSYNEQFF
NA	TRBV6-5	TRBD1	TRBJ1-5	TGTGCCAGCATCGCGGACAGGGGCAATCAGCCCCAGCATTTT	CASIADRGNQPQHF
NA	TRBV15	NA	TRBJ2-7	TGTGCCACCAGCAGTTTAACCTACGAGCAGTACTTC	CATSSLTYEQYF
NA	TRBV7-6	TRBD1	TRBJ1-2	TGTGCCAGCAGCTGGGCCGACAGGGGGTATGGCTACACCTTC	CASSWADRGYGYTF
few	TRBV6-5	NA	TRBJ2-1	TGTGCCAGCAGTTACGGCACCCGTCTCCCTCAGTTCTTC	CASSYGTRLPQFF
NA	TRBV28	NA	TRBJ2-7	TGTGCCAGCAGTTTGGGCAGGGACTACGAGCAGTACTTC	CASSLGRDYEQYF
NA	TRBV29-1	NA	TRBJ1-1	TGCAGCGTAACGAAGTCGGGGGGTACTGAAGCTTTCTTT	CSVTKSGGTEAFF
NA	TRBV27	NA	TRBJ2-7	TGTGCCAGCAGTCCCCGGGTACTGTACGAGCAGTACTTC	CASSPRVLYEQYF
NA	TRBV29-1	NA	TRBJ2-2	TGCAGCGTACTTAGGAGCGGGGAGCTGTTTTTT	CSVLRSGELFF
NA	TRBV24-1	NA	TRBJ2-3	TGTGCCACCAGTGACCCGAAGTTTTCGGGAGCGGCAGATACGCAGTATTTT	CATSDPKFSGAADTQYF
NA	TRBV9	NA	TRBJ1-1	TGTGCCAGCAGTCGATCACAGGTGCGGGGGAACACTGAAGCTTTCTTT	CASSRSQVRGNTEAFF
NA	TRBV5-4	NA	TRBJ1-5	TGTGCCAGCAGCTCTGGAGGGATAGGGAATCAGCCCCAGCATTTT	CASSSGGIGNQPQHF
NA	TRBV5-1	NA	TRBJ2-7	TGCGCCAGCAGCGAAGACACCGGTTTTCTGACCTACGAGCAGTACTTC	CASSEDTGFLTYEQYF
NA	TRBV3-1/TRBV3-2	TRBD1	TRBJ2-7	TGTGCCAGCAGCCAAGGAGGCAGGGGGTTTGTTATTTTCTACGAGCAGTACTTC	CASSQGGRGFVIFYEQYF
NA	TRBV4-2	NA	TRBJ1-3	TGTGCCAGCAGCCAAGATCTAGGGGTTACTGGAAACACCATATATTTT	CASSQDLGVTGNTIYF
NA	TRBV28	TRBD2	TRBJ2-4	TGTGCCAGCAGTTTCGTGGGGGGGGGTAACCTAGGCATTCAGTACTTC	CASSFVGGGNLGIQYF
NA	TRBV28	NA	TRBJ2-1	TGTGCCAGCACCAAACGCTTAGAGGGCCCCTACAATGAGCAGTTCTTC	CASTKRLEGPYNEQFF
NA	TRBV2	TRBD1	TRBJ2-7	TGTGCCAGCAGAGGACAGGTCGAGCAGTACTTC	CASRGQVEQYF
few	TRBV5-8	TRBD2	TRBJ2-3	TGTGCCAGCGGCCGGACTAGCGCTGATACGCAGTATTTT	CASGRTSADTQYF
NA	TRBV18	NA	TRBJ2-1	TGTGCCAGCTCTCCTCAAGGGGTGTTCAATGAGCAGTTCTTC	CASSPQGVFNEQFF
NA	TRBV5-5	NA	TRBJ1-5	TGTGCCAGCAGCTTACGACTGCAGAATCAGCCCCAGCATTTT	CASSLRLQNQPQHF
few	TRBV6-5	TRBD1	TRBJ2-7	TGTGCCAGCAGAGAGACAGGGATCCCATACGAGCAGTACTTC	CASRETGIPYEQYF
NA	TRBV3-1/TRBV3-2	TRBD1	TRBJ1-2	TGTGCCAGCAGCTTTGGACAGGGCCCTTCGGGCTACACCTTC	CASSFGQGPSGYTF
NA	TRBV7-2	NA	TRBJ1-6	TGTGCCAGCAGCCGGGGGGTATATAATTCACCCCTCCACTTT	CASSRGVYNSPLHF
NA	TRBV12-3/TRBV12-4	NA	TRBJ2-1	TGTGCCAGCACCGGGTTGGTCGGCAATGAGCAGTTCTTC	CASTGLVGNEQFF
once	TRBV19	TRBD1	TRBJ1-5	TGTGCCAGTAGCAGACAGGGGCTCAATCAGCCCCAGCATTTT	CASSRQGLNQPQHF
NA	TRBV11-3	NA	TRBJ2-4	TGTGCCAGCAGCTTACCCGCCGGTTCGGCCAAAAACATTCAGTACTTC	CASSLPAGSAKNIQYF
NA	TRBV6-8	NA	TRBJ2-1	TGTGCCAGTTCTATTGTGACCACTAGAGAGGCATGGAATGAGCAGTTCTTC	CASSIVTTREAWNEQFF
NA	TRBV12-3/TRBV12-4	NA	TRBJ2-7	TGTGCCAGCAGTAACTACTACGAGCAGTACTTC	CASSNYYEQYF
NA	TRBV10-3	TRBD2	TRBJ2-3	TGTGCCATCAGCCACGGACTAGCGGGTACAGATACGCAGTATTTT	CAISHGLAGTDTQYF
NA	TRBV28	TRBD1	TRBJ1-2	TGTGCCAGCAGTTTAGGGGACAGGTATTATGGCTACACCTTC	CASSLGDRYYGYTF
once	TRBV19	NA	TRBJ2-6	TGTGCCAGTAGTTCTTGGGCGTCGGGGGCCAACGTCCTGACTTTC	CASSSWASGANVLTF
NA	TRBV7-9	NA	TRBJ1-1	TGTGCCAGCAGCCCGCGGGGGACACAGGAAGCTTTCTTT	CASSPRGTQEAFF
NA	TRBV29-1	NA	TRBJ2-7	TGCAGCGTTGCAGGAAGCGGCGAGCAGTACTTC	CSVAGSGEQYF
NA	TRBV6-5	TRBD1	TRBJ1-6	TGTGCCAGCAGTTACTCGAGGGGACAGGGTAATTCACCCCTCCACTTT	CASSYSRGQGNSPLHF
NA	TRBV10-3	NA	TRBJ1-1	TGTGCCATCAGTGAGTCGGAGGGTTGGGCTTTCTTT	CAISESEGWAFF
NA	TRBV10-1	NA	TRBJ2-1	TGCGCCAGCACTGTAAGACAGCGAAGCTCCTACAATGAGCAGTTCTTC	CASTVRQRSSYNEQFF
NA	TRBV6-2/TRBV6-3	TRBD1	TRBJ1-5	TGTGCCAGCAGTTATCGGACAGGGGAGGGCAATCAGCCCCAGCATTTT	CASSYRTGEGNQPQHF
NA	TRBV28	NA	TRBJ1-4	TGTGCCAGCAGTTACCCGACAGGTCTCGGTGAAAAACTGTTTTTT	CASSYPTGLGEKLFF
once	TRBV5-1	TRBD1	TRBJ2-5	TGCGCCAGCAGCGGTGGACAGGGCGAGGAGACCCAGTACTTC	CASSGGQGEETQYF
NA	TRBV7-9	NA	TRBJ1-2	TGTGCCAGCACCTTACATCGACAGGTTGATGGCTACACCTTC	CASTLHRQVDGYTF
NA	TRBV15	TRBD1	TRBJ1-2	TGTGCCACCAGGCTTGGGGGACAGGGTGTTAACTATGGCTACACCTTC	CATRLGGQGVNYGYTF
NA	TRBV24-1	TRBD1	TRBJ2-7	TGTGCCACCAGTGGCACCGGGACAGGGGGCTACGAGCAGTACTTC	CATSGTGTGGYEQYF
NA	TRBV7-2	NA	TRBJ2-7	TGTGCCAGCAGCTTAGGTGTTAGCGGCTACGAGCAGTACTTC	CASSLGVSGYEQYF
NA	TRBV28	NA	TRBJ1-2	TGTGCCAGCAGTCGGGGGGGTCCCCCCTATGGCTACACCTTC	CASSRGGPPYGYTF
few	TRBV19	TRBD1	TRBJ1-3	TGTGCCAGCATGTCACTTGGACAGGCTCTTGGCTCTGGAAACACCATATATTTT	CASMSLGQALGSGNTIYF
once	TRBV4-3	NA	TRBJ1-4	TGCGCCAGCAGCCAAGGGATACAGATTGCAACTAATGAAAAACTGTTTTTT	CASSQGIQIATNEKLFF
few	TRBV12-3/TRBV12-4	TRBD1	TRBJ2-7	TGTGCCAGCAGCCGCACAGGGGTCTACGAGCAGTACTTC	CASSRTGVYEQYF
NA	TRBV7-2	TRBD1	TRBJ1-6	TGTGCCAGCAGCATCGCGGCGGGACAGAATAATTCACCCCTCCACTTT	CASSIAAGQNNSPLHF
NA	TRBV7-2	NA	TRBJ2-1	TGTGCCAGCAGCTCGTACACAGGCAATGAGCAGTTCTTC	CASSSYTGNEQFF
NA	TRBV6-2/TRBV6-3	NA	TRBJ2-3	TGTGCCAGCAGCTATCGGACAGCTGATACGCAGTATTTT	CASSYRTADTQYF
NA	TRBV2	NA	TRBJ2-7	TGTGCCAGCAGTGAGCGGGGCAGATCCTACGAGCAGTACTTC	CASSERGRSYEQYF